The T cell receptor beta chain described here comes from a study of cytomegalovirus exposure and HLA in healthy donors. PCR primers comprised 60 Vbeta and 13 Jbeta primers. Repertoires were generated with immunoSEQ multiplex PCR, while TCRdb's copy carries only in-frame clones and drops some. The sample has over 150,000 clones; around 79% are singletons. The CDR3 is 15 amino acids. Germline loops: CDR1 SNHLY, CDR2 FYNNEI. This clone was picked up a small number of times. An end of the junction differs from the germline gene, which may be a read error. This TCR was recovered from a man in his forties or fifties in good health and CMV-seronegative. Sequences were obtained from PBMCs. The J gene is TRBJ2-6, the V gene TRBV2; D is perhaps TRBD1 (5 bases). The CDR3 nucleotides are TGTGCCAGCAGTGGCCCCACCCTTGGGGCCAACGGCCTGACTTTC. This codes for CASSGPTLGANGLTF.